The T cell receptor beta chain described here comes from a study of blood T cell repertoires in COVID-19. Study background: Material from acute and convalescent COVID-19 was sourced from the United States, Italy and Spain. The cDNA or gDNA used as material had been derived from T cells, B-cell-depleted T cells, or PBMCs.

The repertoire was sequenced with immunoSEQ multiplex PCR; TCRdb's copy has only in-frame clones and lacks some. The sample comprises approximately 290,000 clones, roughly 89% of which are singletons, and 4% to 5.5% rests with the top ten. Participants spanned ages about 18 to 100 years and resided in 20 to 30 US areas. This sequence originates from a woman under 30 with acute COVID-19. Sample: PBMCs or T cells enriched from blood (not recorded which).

The DNA of the CDR3 is TGTGCCAGCAGCCCCTCGACTAGCGGGGGCACAGATACGCAGTATTTT. Translated, it gives CASSPSTSGGTDTQYF. The V call is TRBV11-3, the J call TRBJ2-3; 11 bases are shared with TRBD2. The CDR3 is made up of 16 amino acids. Germline loops: CDR1 SGHNT, CDR2 YENEEA. Trimming at V came to 5 bases and at J to 1 base, leaving 5 bases not matched to a gene.